The clone carrying this T cell receptor (beta chain) was seen only a few times. Germline loops: CDR1 MNHEY, CDR2 SMNVEV (reference sequence). The CDR3 runs 16 residues. V lost 0 bases and J 5 bases, leaving 16 bases between the germline ends. This record comes from a study of T cell changes during pregnancy in multiple sclerosis. Produced via immunoSEQ multiplex PCR; TCRdb's table is partial and in-frame only. The sample lists about 40,000 clones; 85% to 95% were seen once. The J gene is TRBJ2-5, the V gene TRBV27; the D gene is possibly TRBD1 (5 bases). The TCR sequence derives from a female donor with multiple sclerosis, enrolled in a pregnancy study. Material: CD8+ T cells from peripheral blood mononuclear cells, obtained in the third trimester of pregnancy. This CDR3 reads CASSLSKGFVLETQYF. CDR3 in DNA: TGTGCCAGCAGTTTATCTAAGGGGTTTGTACTGGAGACCCAGTACTTC.